The 9 T cell receptor beta chains in this list originate from one sample, sequenced in a study of blood T cell repertoires in COVID-19. Data came from immunoSEQ multiplex PCR; TCRdb stores just in-frame clones and leaves some out. The sample holds roughly 250,000 clones; around 82% are singletons and the top ten take 3.6%. Sequenced sample: PBMCs or T cells enriched from blood (not recorded which). Receptor source: a woman aged 40 to 50 who had been exposed to COVID-19.

V and J are TRBV28 and TRBJ1-1, with 9 bases lining up with TRBD1. The CDR3 sequence is 17 residues long. With V trimmed by 5 bases and J by 1 base, 11 bases remained unmatched. The germline V gene encodes CDR1 MDHEN and CDR2 SYDVKM. CDR3 region: CASSLIWTGAQNTEAFF. The CDR3 DNA reads TGTGCCAGCAGTCTCATCTGGACAGGGGCGCAGAACACTGAAGCTTTCTTT.

The rearrangement joins TRBV5-1 to TRBJ1-6; D perhaps matches TRBD1 (5 bases). The germline CDR1 and CDR2 sequences are SGHRS and YFSETQ. There are 14 residues in the CDR3. Trimming removed 1 base from V and 10 bases from J, with 12 bases in between. Here the CDR3 DNA reads TGCGCCAGCAGCTTGATGGGGGGAGGATCACCCCTCCACTTT. As protein: CASSLMGGGSPLHF.

This chain links TRBV5-1 with TRBJ2-2; TRBD1 matches 7 bases. The CDR3 contains 18 residues. V trimming: 4 bases; J trimming: 4 bases; junction bases outside the gene matches: 16. CDR1 is SGHRS, CDR2 YFSETQ, per germline. The CDR3 reads CASSDLSTGEFGTGELFF. CDR3 nucleotides: TGCGCCAGCAGCGACTTAAGTACAGGGGAGTTCGGCACCGGGGAGCTGTTTTTT.

Remarks on this clone: The same CDR3 arises from other DNA sequences in this sample as well. This chain uses TRBV28 with TRBJ1-2; D might be TRBD1 (5 bases). The CDR3 runs 13 residues. V lost 5 bases and J lost 2, with 9 bases in between. Germline V lookup: CDR1 MDHEN, CDR2 SYDVKM. The CDR3 DNA reads as TGTGCCAGCAGTCTAAGGGGAAACTATGGCTACACCTTC. Translated: CASSLRGNYGYTF.

This clone occurred a few times. The chain employs TRBV6-5 and TRBJ1-5; a weak D match, TRBD1 (6 bases). The ends were cut back, 1 base at V and 4 bases at J, with 14 bases in the middle. Per the germline V gene, CDR1 is MNHEY and CDR2 is SVGAGI. The CDR3 is made up of 16 amino acids. The CDR3 here is CASSYYGDTRNQPQHF. CDR3 bases: TGTGCCAGCAGTTACTATGGGGACACACGGAATCAGCCCCAGCATTTT.

The rearrangement uses TRBV27 and TRBJ2-1; D perhaps matches TRBD1 (5 bases). Germline loops: CDR1 MNHEY, CDR2 SMNVEV (reference sequence). The CDR3 spans 15 residues. The V gene lost 4 bases and the J gene lost 5 bases, with 15 bases spanning the gap. This CDR3 is CASSWPGKTHNEQFF. The CDR3 DNA sequence: TGTGCCAGCAGTTGGCCAGGGAAAACCCACAATGAGCAGTTCTTC.

The chain has TRBV4-3 and TRBJ1-2; 10 bases align to TRBD1. This CDR3 comprises 14 residues. V lost 1 base, J lost 7 bases, and 3 bases stayed unmatched. Germline assignment: CDR1 LGHNA and CDR2 YSLEER. Here the CDR3 reads CASSQGQGARGYTF. The DNA of the CDR3 is TGCGCCAGCAGCCAAGGACAGGGGGCCCGTGGCTACACCTTC.

This clone appeared a single time. The rearrangement joins TRBV9 to TRBJ2-3; D is possibly TRBD1 (6 bases). CDR1 and CDR2 from the germline V gene are SGDLS and YYNGEE. The V end lost 0 bases, the J end lost 7 bases, and 18 bases lay between the germline ends. The CDR3 is 16 amino acids. The CDR3 bases are TGTGCCAGCAGCGTAGATCCAGGGGCCGTCGAATATACGCAGTATTTT. This sequence encodes CASSVDPGAVEYTQYF. The variable domain in full, with the rest retrieved from reference TRBV9 and TRBJ2-3, is DSGVTQTPKHLITATGQRVTLRCSPRSGDLSVYWYQQSLDQGLQFLIQYYNGEERAKGNILERFSAQQFPDLHSELNLSSLELGDSALYFCASSVDPGAVEYTQYFGPGTRLTVL.

J is TRBJ1-1 and V is TRBV3-1 (or the pseudogene TRBV3-2), with D unresolved. The CDR3 runs 14 residues. Germline V gene data show CDR1 as LGHDT and CDR2 as YNNKEL (reference sequence). Trimming cost V 4 bases and J 8 bases, with 17 bases left between them. CDR3 residues: CASSPRLNPPEAFF. The CDR3 nucleotides read TGTGCCAGCAGCCCCCGACTAAACCCCCCAGAAGCTTTCTTT.